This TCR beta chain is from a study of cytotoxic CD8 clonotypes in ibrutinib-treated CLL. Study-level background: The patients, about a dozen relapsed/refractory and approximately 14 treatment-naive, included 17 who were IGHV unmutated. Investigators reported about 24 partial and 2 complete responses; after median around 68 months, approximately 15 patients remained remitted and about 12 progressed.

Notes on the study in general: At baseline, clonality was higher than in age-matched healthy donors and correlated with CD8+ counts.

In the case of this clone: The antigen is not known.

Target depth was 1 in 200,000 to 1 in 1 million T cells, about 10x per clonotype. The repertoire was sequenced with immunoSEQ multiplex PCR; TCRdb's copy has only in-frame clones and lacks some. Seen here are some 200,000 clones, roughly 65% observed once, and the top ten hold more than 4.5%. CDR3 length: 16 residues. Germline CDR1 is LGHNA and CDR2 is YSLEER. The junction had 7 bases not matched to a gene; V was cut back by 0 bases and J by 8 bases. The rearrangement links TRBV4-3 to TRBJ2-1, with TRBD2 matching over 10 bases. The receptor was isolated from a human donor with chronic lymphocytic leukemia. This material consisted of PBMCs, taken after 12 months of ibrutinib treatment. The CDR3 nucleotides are TGCGCCAGCAGCCAAGATGCGAGCGGGAGGGCGTATGAGCAGTTCTTC. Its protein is CASSQDASGRAYEQFF.